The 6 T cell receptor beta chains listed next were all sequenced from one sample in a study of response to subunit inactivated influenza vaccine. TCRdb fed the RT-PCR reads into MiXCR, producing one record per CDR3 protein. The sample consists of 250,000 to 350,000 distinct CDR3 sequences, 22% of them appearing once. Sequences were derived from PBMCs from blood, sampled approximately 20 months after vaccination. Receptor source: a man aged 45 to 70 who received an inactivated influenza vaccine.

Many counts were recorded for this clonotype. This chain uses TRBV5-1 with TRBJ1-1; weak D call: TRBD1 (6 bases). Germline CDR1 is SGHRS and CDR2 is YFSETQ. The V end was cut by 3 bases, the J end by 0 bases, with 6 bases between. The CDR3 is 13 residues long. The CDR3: CASSWTVNTEAFF. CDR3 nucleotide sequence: TGCGCCAGCAGCTGGACAGTGAACACTGAAGCTTTCTTT.

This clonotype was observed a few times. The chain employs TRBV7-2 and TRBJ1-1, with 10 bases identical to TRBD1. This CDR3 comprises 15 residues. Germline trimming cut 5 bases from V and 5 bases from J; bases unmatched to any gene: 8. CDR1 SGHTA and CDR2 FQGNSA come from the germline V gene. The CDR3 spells CASSRSTGGKTEAFF. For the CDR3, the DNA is TGTGCCAGCAGCCGATCGACAGGGGGCAAGACTGAAGCTTTCTTT.

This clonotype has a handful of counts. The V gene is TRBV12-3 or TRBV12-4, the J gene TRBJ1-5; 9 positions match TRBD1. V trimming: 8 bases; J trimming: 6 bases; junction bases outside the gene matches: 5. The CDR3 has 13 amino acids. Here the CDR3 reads CASRGTGIQPQHF. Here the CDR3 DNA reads TGTGCCAGCCGTGGGACAGGGATTCAGCCCCAGCATTTT.

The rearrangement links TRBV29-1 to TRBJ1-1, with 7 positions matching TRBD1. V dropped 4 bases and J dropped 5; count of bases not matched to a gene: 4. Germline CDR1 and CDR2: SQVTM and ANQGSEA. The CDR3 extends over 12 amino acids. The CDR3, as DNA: TGCAGCGTTGCCAGGGGGGTTACTGAAGCTTTCTTT. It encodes CSVARGVTEAFF.

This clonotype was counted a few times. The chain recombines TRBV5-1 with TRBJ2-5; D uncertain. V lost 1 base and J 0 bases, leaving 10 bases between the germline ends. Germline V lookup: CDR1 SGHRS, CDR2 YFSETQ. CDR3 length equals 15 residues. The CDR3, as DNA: TGCGCCAGCAGCTTGCGTTTCAGCAACCAAGAGACCCAGTACTTC. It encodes CASSLRFSNQETQYF.

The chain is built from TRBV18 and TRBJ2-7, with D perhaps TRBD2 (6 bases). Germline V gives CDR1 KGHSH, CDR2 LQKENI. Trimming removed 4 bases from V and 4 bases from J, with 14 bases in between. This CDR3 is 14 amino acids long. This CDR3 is CASSLPTSIYEQYF. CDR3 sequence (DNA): TGTGCCAGCTCACTACCGACTAGTATATACGAGCAGTACTTC.